The T cell receptor beta chain under discussion was sequenced for a study of metastatic and nonmetastatic thyroid tumors. On the study more broadly: Blood and tumor or nodule tissue repertoires from malignant and benign thyroid patients were compared.

Trimming at V came to 1 base and at J to 0 bases, leaving 7 bases not matched to a gene. The germline CDR1 and CDR2 sequences are SGHNT and YENEEA. This CDR3 has 19 amino acids. Source study methods: Researchers built a distant-metastasis classifier for papillary thyroid cancer that drew on CDR3 differences across clinicopathological groups. TCRdb reanalyzed the PCR reads with MiXCR. The authors' filters were not applied to this entry. Among over 6,500 clones listed, roughly 29% were seen once. For this clone: The target antigen is unknown.

No patient had received any treatment before thyroid surgery. Study findings and constraints: Within blood and tumor, benign nodules reportedly had significantly lower TCR beta diversity than malignant thyroid tumors did.

This sequence joins TRBV11-3 and TRBJ2-3; 13 nucleotides agree with TRBD2. Sequencing was done on a sample of adjacent normal tissue. This sequence originates from a female donor with papillary thyroid cancer or a benign thyroid nodule (not recorded which). Some clones in this sample may be carry-over from other donors' samples. In DNA form, the CDR3 reads TGTGCCAGCAGCTTAGTCAGGACTAGCGGGAGAGATAGCACAGATACGCAGTATTTT. Translating gives CASSLVRTSGRDSTDTQYF.